The 12 T cell receptor beta chains below come from one sample, sequenced in a study of control samples from healthy donors and cancer patients. The repertoire was sequenced with immunoSEQ multiplex PCR; TCRdb's copy has only in-frame clones and lacks some. The sample shows tens of thousands of clones, around 78% of them seen only once. What was sequenced was blood. Source of these receptors: a man aged 55 to 70 in good health.

The chain has TRBV7-2 and TRBJ1-4; maybe TRBD1 (5 bases). The CDR3 is 15 residues long. The V gene's germline CDR1 is SGHTA and CDR2 FQGNSA. Deletions cut 2 bases from V and 7 bases from J, with 14 bases between. CDR3 DNA sequence: TGTGCCAGCAGCTTAAGTCAGGGTGGGGGTGAAAAACTGTTTTTT. Its protein is CASSLSQGGGEKLFF.

The rearrangement joins TRBV5-4 to TRBJ2-5; 11 bases map to TRBD2. This CDR3 has 15 residues. The germline V gene has CDR1 SGHNT and CDR2 YYREEE (reference sequence). The trim removed 4 bases at V and 4 bases at J, leaving 6 bases unmatched. The CDR3 nucleotides read TGTGCCAGCAGCCGTAGCGGGGGGGCAGGAGAGACCCAGTACTTC. Its translation: CASSRSGGAGETQYF. Complete variable domain (other parts from reference TRBV5-4 and TRBJ2-5): ETGVTQSPTHLIKTRGQQVTLRCSSQSGHNTVSWYQQALGQGPQFIFQYYREEENGRGNFPPRFSGLQFPNYSSELNVNALELDDSALYLCASSRSGGAGETQYFGPGTRLLVL.

This rearrangement joins TRBV20-1 to TRBJ1-1; a possible D gene is TRBD1 (5 bases). The CDR3 runs to 11 residues. V lost 4 bases and J 4 bases, leaving 7 bases between the germline ends. Germline V gene lookup returns CDR1 DFQATT and CDR2 SNEGSKA (reference sequence). The CDR3 loop reads CSATGSTEAFF. CDR3 DNA sequence: TGCAGTGCTACAGGGAGCACTGAAGCTTTCTTT.

This sequence joins TRBV29-1 and TRBJ1-2, with TRBD1 as a possible D gene (5 bases). This CDR3 has 13 residues. With 0 bases removed from V and 8 bases from J, the gap between germline ends came to 13 bases. The V gene's germline CDR1 is SQVTM and CDR2 ANQGSEA. The CDR3 DNA reads TGCAGCGTTGAAGATCAGGGAGCGGCGGGCTACACCTTC. It translates to CSVEDQGAAGYTF.

CDR3 bases: TGTGCCAGCTCACCTTCCTTCCGGGGGGAAGCTGAAGCTTTCTTT. The encoded protein is CASSPSFRGEAEAFF. The J gene is TRBJ1-1, the V gene TRBV18; D is perhaps TRBD1 (5 bases). This CDR3 spans 15 amino acids. Trimming stripped 3 bases from V and 6 bases from J, with 17 bases between. The germline gives CDR1 KGHSH, CDR2 LQKENI. The variable domain in full, completed from reference TRBV18 and TRBJ1-1, reads NAGVMQNPRHLVRRRGQEARLRCSPMKGHSHVYWYRQLPEEGLKFMVYLQKENIIDESGMPKERFSAEFPKEGPSILRIQQVVRGDSAAYFCASSPSFRGEAEAFFGQGTRLTVV.

This clone was detected a few times. V usage is TRBV28 and J usage is TRBJ1-2, with D perhaps matching TRBD1 (5 bases). V lost 3 bases, J lost 3 bases, and 8 bases lay in between. The CDR3 is 13 residues long. CDR1 is MDHEN, CDR2 SYDVKM, per germline. DNA of the CDR3: TGTGCCAGCAGTTTTCAGGGCTACTATGGCTACACCTTC. This encodes CASSFQGYYGYTF.

The V and J genes are TRBV7-9 and TRBJ2-7, with D perhaps matching TRBD1 (7 bases). Trimming stripped 5 bases from V and 5 bases from J, with 16 bases between. Germline-derived CDR1 and CDR2 are SEHNR and FQNEAQ (reference sequence). The CDR3 runs 14 residues. The DNA for the CDR3 is TGTGCCAGCAGCCAGCGACAGGGACTCGACGAGCAGTACTTC. This gives the protein CASSQRQGLDEQYF.

V and J are TRBV14 and TRBJ1-1; D is unclear. The CDR3 contains 13 residues. V lost 3 bases and J lost 6, with 11 bases in between. Germline V gene lookup returns CDR1 SGHDN and CDR2 FVKESK. The CDR3 bases are TGTGCCAGCAGCCATCATCAGGTATCTGAAGCTTTCTTT. Its protein product is CASSHHQVSEAFF.

The J gene is TRBJ2-1, the V gene TRBV10-3; either TRBD1 or TRBD2 may supply D (5 bases each). Trimming pared 10 bases from V and 1 base from J, leaving 14 bases between. The length of the CDR3 is 14 residues. Per the germline V gene, CDR1 is ENHRY and CDR2 is SYGVKD. The CDR3 here is CATARDPSYNEQFF. The CDR3 nucleotides read TGTGCCACCGCCAGGGACCCATCCTACAATGAGCAGTTCTTC.

The rearrangement joins TRBV30 to TRBJ1-6; 8 bases align to TRBD1. V was clipped by 0 bases and J by 8 bases; unmatched bases: 3. The CDR3 runs 14 residues. Germline CDR1 GTSNPN, CDR2 SVGIG (reference sequence). The CDR3 DNA follows: TGTGCCTGGAGTGTACTGACAGGGGATTCACCCCTCCACTTT. It yields the protein CAWSVLTGDSPLHF.

This chain uses TRBV5-1 with TRBJ2-2; 8 bases map to TRBD2. This CDR3 region has 15 residues. Germline V gene sequence: CDR1 SGHRS, CDR2 YFSETQ. Losses at the gene ends were 3 bases for V and 5 bases for J; bases not matched to a gene: 6. In nucleotides, the CDR3 is TGCGCCAGCAGCTCCCCGGGGGGGGGTACCGGGGAGCTGTTTTTT. Protein product: CASSSPGGGTGELFF.

On this clone: A junction end diverges from the germline sequence, so it may reflect a read error. CDR3 nucleotides: TGCGCGACTAAATGGACAGCAGGCTCCTACAATGAGCAGTTCTTC. Its protein is CATKWTAGSYNEQFF. The V call is TRBV19, the J call TRBJ2-1; possible D gene TRBD1, 6 bases. The CDR3 spans 15 residues. Germline loops: CDR1 LNHDA, CDR2 SQIVND (reference sequence).